The rows below give T cell receptor beta chains drawn from one sample of a study of siplizumab effects on memory and regulatory T cells. Generated by immunoSEQ multiplex PCR, the TCRdb table keeps only in-frame clones and is missing some. The table records some 120,000 clones, around 93% of them present only once. Sequences were obtained from non-Treg CD4+ T cells sorted from blood. These receptors originate from a human donor in good health. Both conserved end residues are part of each CDR3. Fields, in order: J gene, clone size, D gene, V gene, CDR3 protein, CDR3 DNA. The D gene is left open where the match is weak. Clone size is stated in some rows and not others, as once, few, many or a class when expanded.

>TRBJ2-7|-|TRBD2|TRBV27
CASSFLSGGDEQYF
TGTGCCAGCAGTTTTTTATCGGGGGGGGACGAGCAGTACTTC
>TRBJ2-2|-|-|TRBV10-3
CAIRDRANTGELFF
TGTGCCATCAGAGACAGAGCGAACACCGGGGAGCTGTTTTTT
>TRBJ1-2|-|-|TRBV5-8
CAIHSDTNYGYTF
TGTGCCATCCATTCAGACACTAACTACGGCTACACCTTC
>TRBJ1-6|-|TRBD1|TRBV9
CASSLRQGNSPLHF
TGTGCCAGCAGCCTCCGACAGGGCAATTCACCCCTCCACTTT
>TRBJ1-2|once|-|TRBV19
CASREDGGPRGYTF
TGTGCCAGTAGAGAGGACGGGGGGCCTCGCGGCTACACCTTC
>TRBJ2-2|-|-|TRBV11-1
CASSTPLSRTGTGELFF
TGTGCCAGCAGCACACCCCTCTCGAGAACAGGGACCGGGGAGCTGTTTTTT
>TRBJ1-2|-|-|TRBV7-9
CASSASLRGWADDGYTF
TGTGCCAGCAGCGCTAGCTTAAGGGGGTGGGCTGACGATGGCTACACCTTC
>TRBJ1-2|-|-|TRBV5-5
CASSWEGGYTF
TGTGCCAGCAGCTGGGAGGGAGGCTACACCTTC
>TRBJ2-3|-|TRBD2|TRBV10-2
CASSYLSGARTDTQYF
TGCGCCAGCAGTTATTTGAGCGGGGCACGCACAGATACGCAGTATTTT
>TRBJ2-2|-|-|TRBV5-5
CASRPLSARIGELFF
TGTGCCAGCAGACCCCTAAGTGCTCGGATCGGGGAGCTGTTTTTT
>TRBJ2-3|-|-|TRBV6-1
CASGAGPHTDTQYF
TGTGCCAGTGGGGCCGGGCCTCACACAGATACGCAGTATTTT
>TRBJ1-6|-|-|TRBV12-1
CASSLDLGQGNSPLHF
TGTGCCAGCAGCCTTGACCTGGGACAGGGCAATTCACCCCTCCACTTT
>TRBJ1-5|-|-|TRBV5-4
CASSMVGDNQPQHF
TGTGCCAGCAGCATGGTCGGGGACAATCAGCCCCAGCATTTT
>TRBJ2-7|-|-|TRBV20-1
CSAPKGNEQYF
TGCAGTGCTCCCAAGGGGAACGAGCAGTACTTC
>TRBJ2-1|-|TRBD2|TRBV7-3
CASSRSGGFNEQFF
TGTGCCAGCAGCCGTAGCGGGGGGTTCAATGAGCAGTTCTTC
>TRBJ2-7|-|-|TRBV18
CASSPSLSSYEQYF
TGTGCCAGCTCACCATCCCTAAGCTCCTACGAGCAGTACTTC
>TRBJ2-7|-|TRBD1|TRBV6-5
CASSPGTGAREQYF
TGTGCCAGCAGCCCCGGGACAGGGGCCCGGGAGCAGTACTTC
>TRBJ1-2|-|-|TRBV5-1
CASSDPGPPNYGYTF
TGCGCCAGCAGCGACCCGGGGCCGCCAAACTATGGCTACACCTTC
>TRBJ2-5|-|TRBD2|TRBV7-7
CASSLTSGGEQETQYF
TGTGCCAGCAGCCTTACTAGCGGGGGGGAACAAGAGACCCAGTACTTC
>TRBJ2-6|once|-|TRBV11-2
CATRGASGANVLTF
TGTGCCACCAGGGGGGCCTCTGGGGCCAACGTCCTGACTTTC
>TRBJ1-2|-|-|TRBV28
CASGLQGRGGYTF
TGTGCCAGCGGACTCCAGGGTCGAGGCGGCTACACCTTC
>TRBJ1-1|-|-|TRBV11-2
CASSLTVLTEAFF
TGTGCCAGCAGCTTAACGGTTCTCACTGAAGCTTTCTTT
>TRBJ1-4|-|-|TRBV9
CASRAVCLFF
TGTGCCAGCAGGGCCGTGTGTCTGTTTTTT
>TRBJ2-7|-|-|TRBV28
CASSLLQVPSYEQYF
TGTGCCAGCAGTTTATTACAGGTTCCATCCTACGAGCAGTACTTC
>TRBJ2-5|-|TRBD1|TRBV19
CASSSYYRGREETQYF
TGTGCCAGTAGTAGTTACTACAGGGGGCGCGAGGAGACCCAGTACTTC
>TRBJ1-1|-|TRBD1|TRBV5-1
CASSSQGGATGTEAFF
TGCGCCAGCAGCTCCCAGGGGGGGGCCACGGGGACTGAAGCTTTCTTT
>TRBJ2-7|-|-|TRBV18
CASSPLKSTYEQYF
TGTGCCAGCTCACCCCTGAAGAGTACCTACGAGCAGTACTTC
>TRBJ2-2|-|-|TRBV5-1
CASSLNAGTAGELFF
TGCGCCAGCAGCTTAAATGCAGGGACGGCCGGGGAGCTGTTTTTT
>TRBJ1-4|-|-|TRBV7-9
CASSSGDRVANEKLFF
TGTGCCAGCAGCTCAGGGGATCGGGTTGCTAATGAAAAACTGTTTTTT
>TRBJ2-5|-|-|TRBV7-9
CASSLVPSTYQETQYF
TGTGCCAGCAGCTTAGTACCTAGCACGTACCAAGAGACCCAGTACTTC
>TRBJ2-7|-|-|TRBV6-1
CASLLGITVYEQYF
TGTGCCAGCCTATTGGGGATAACAGTGTACGAGCAGTACTTC
>TRBJ1-6|-|-|TRBV25-1
CASSASGESVHF
TGTGCCAGCAGTGCTTCAGGGGAAAGCGTCCACTTT
>TRBJ1-5|-|-|TRBV6-5
CASSYSGQGNQPQHF
TGTGCCAGCAGTTACTCGGGTCAGGGGAATCAGCCCCAGCATTTT
>TRBJ2-1|-|-|TRBV7-8
CASSQRGQAIDNEQFF
TGTGCCAGCAGCCAAAGAGGCCAAGCTATTGACAATGAGCAGTTCTTC
>TRBJ2-7|few|-|TRBV6-1
CASIVHEQYF
TGTGCCAGCATCGTACACGAGCAGTACTTC
>TRBJ2-7|-|-|TRBV5-4
CASRITGTKDYEQYF
TGTGCCAGCAGAATTACCGGGACAAAAGACTACGAGCAGTACTTC
>TRBJ2-3|-|-|TRBV30
CAWSDGNVGSTDTQYF
TGTGCCTGGAGTGACGGCAATGTGGGGAGCACAGATACGCAGTATTTT
>TRBJ1-4|-|-|TRBV5-1
CASSLESNEKLFF
TGCGCCAGCAGCTTGGAATCCAATGAAAAACTGTTTTTT
>TRBJ1-2|-|TRBD1|TRBV11-2
CASSLVDRFYGYTF
TGTGCCAGCAGCTTGGTGGACAGGTTCTATGGCTACACCTTC
>TRBJ1-2|-|-|TRBV19
CASKSSDLYGYTF
TGTGCCAGTAAATCCAGCGACCTCTATGGCTACACCTTC
>TRBJ2-3|-|-|TRBV4-2
CASSQDQLAEDTQYF
TGTGCCAGCAGCCAAGATCAACTAGCCGAAGATACGCAGTATTTT
>TRBJ1-4|-|TRBD1|TRBV28
CASSSGQDREKLFF
TGTGCCAGCAGTTCTGGACAGGACCGAGAAAAACTGTTTTTT
>TRBJ1-6|-|-|TRBV6-1
CASSEVTAPNSPLHF
TGTGCCAGCAGTGAAGTCACCGCCCCCAATTCACCCCTCCACTTT
>TRBJ1-3|-|-|TRBV21-1
CASSKPNCRCVVSGNTIYF
TGTGCCAGCAGCAAACCCAACTGCCGCTGTGTGGTTTCTGGAAACACCATATATTTT
>TRBJ2-7|once|TRBD2|TRBV13
CASSTRLAGGEQYF
TGTGCCAGCAGCACCCGACTAGCGGGGGGCGAGCAGTACTTC
>TRBJ2-3|-|TRBD2|TRBV4-1
CASSQSGLGSDTQYF
TGCGCCAGCAGCCAATCGGGACTAGGGTCAGATACGCAGTATTTT
>TRBJ2-7|-|TRBD1|TRBV6-1
CASSKTGTYEQYF
TGTGCCAGCAGTAAGACAGGGACCTACGAGCAGTACTTC
>TRBJ1-1|-|TRBD1|TRBV19
CASSTGGGASLAFF
TGTGCCAGTAGTACGGGAGGGGGCGCCTCCCTAGCTTTCTTT
>TRBJ2-7|-|-|TRBV7-2
CASRPEGRSYEQYF
TGTGCCAGCAGGCCAGAGGGGAGATCCTACGAGCAGTACTTC
>TRBJ2-7|-|TRBD2|TRBV10-1
CASSDGTSGFYEQYF
TGCGCCAGCAGTGATGGGACTAGCGGGTTTTACGAGCAGTACTTC